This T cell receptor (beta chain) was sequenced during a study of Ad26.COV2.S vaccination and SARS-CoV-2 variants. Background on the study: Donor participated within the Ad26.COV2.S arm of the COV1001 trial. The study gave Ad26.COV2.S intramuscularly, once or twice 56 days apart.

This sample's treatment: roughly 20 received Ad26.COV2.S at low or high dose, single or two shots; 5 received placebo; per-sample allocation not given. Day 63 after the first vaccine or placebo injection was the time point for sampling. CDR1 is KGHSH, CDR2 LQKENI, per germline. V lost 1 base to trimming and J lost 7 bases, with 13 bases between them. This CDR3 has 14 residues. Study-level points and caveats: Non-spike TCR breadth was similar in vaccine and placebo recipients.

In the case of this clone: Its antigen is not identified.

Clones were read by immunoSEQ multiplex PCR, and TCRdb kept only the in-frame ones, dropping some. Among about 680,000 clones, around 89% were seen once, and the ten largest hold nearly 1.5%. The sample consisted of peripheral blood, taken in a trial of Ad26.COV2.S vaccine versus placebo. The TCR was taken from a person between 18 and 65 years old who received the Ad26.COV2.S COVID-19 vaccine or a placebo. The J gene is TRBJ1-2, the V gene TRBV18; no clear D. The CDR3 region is CASSPLDRLAGYTF. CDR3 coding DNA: TGTGCCAGCTCACCACTGGACCGACTTGCTGGCTACACCTTC.